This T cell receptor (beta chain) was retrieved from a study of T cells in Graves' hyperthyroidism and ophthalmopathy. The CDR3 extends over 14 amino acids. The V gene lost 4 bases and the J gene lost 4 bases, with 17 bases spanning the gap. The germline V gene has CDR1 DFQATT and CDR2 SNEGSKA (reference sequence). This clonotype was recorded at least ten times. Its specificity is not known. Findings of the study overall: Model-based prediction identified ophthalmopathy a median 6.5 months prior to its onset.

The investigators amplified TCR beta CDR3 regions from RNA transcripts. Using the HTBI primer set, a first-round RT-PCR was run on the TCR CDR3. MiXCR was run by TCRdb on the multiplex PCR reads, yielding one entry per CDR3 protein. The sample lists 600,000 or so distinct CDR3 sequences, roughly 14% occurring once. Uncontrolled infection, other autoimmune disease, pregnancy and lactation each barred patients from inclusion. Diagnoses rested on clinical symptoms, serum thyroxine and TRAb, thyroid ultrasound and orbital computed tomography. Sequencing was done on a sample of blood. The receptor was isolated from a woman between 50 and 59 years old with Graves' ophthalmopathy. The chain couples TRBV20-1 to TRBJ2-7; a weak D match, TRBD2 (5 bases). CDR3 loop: CSATGGLEGYEQYF. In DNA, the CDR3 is TGCAGTGCTACGGGCGGCCTAGAGGGTTACGAGCAGTACTTC.